This T cell receptor (beta chain) comes out of a study of blood T cell repertoires in COVID-19. CDR3 length: 12 residues. The V and J ends lost 7 bases and 3 bases, in that order; junction bases with no gene match: 0. TCRdb's table, derived via immunoSEQ multiplex PCR, lists solely in-frame clones and lacks some. The table shows 75,000 to 90,000 clones, with 60% to 80% occurring only once. Seattle patients were enrolled during active infection and followed longitudinally. This receptor was taken from a man in his fifties or sixties with COVID-19, enrolled during active disease. The sequenced material came from peripheral blood. The gene calls are TRBV12-3 or TRBV12-4 and TRBJ2-7; TRBD2 aligns across 10 bases. The CDR3 nucleotides are TGTGCCAGCACTAGCGGGGGCTACGAGCAGTACTTC. Translating it yields CASTSGGYEQYF.